This T cell receptor beta chain was found in a study of T cell repertoires in cytomegalovirus infection. Whole-study context: Public TCR beta signatures provided an indication of both CMV infection and a matching HLA type.

TCRdb used MiXCR to reprocess the reads, holding one entry per CDR3 protein. The table records about 920,000 distinct CDR3 sequences, approximately 31% of them present only once. This clonotype appeared many times. Its antigen is unidentified. The specimen was cultured CD8+ T cells from PBMCs, collected from culture after CMV antigen stimulation. The sequence came from a human donor in good health (CMV status not recorded). Some clones in this sample may be carry-over from other donors' samples.

In nucleotides, the CDR3 is TGTGCCAGCAGAGTCTTCAACTCTAGCGGGGTACCATACAGGACCACAGATACGCAGTATTTT. Translated: CASRVFNSSGVPYRTTDTQYF. The rearrangement links TRBV28 to TRBJ2-3; 9 positions match TRBD2. CDR3 length: 21 residues. J was trimmed by 2 bases and V by 6 bases; bases with no gene match: 24. The germline V gene has CDR1 MDHEN and CDR2 SYDVKM.